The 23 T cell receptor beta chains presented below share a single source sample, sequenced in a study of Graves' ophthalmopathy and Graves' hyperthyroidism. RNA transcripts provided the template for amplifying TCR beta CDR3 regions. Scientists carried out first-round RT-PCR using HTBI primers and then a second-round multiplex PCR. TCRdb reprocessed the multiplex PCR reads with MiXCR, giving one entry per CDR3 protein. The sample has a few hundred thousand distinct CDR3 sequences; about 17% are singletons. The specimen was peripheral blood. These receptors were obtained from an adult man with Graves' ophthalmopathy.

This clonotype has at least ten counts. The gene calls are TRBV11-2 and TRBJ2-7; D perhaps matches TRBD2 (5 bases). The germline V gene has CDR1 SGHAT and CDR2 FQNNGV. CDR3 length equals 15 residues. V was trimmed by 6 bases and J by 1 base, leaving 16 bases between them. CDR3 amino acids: CASSDYPADSYEQYF. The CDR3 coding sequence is TGTGCCAGCAGTGATTACCCAGCGGATTCCTACGAGCAGTACTTC.

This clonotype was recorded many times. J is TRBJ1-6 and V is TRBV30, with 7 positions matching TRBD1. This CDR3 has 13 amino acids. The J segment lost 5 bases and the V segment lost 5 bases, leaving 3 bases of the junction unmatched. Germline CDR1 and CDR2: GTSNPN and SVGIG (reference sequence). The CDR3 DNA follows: TGTGCCTGGGCCGGGACAGATAATTCACCCCTCCACTTT. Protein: CAWAGTDNSPLHF.

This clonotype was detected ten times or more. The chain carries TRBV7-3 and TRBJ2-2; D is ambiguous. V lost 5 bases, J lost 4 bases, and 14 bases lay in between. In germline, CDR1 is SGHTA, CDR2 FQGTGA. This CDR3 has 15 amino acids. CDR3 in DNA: TGTGCCAGCAGCCCTCAGCCCCTTAGCACCGGGGAGCTGTTTTTT. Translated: CASSPQPLSTGELFF.

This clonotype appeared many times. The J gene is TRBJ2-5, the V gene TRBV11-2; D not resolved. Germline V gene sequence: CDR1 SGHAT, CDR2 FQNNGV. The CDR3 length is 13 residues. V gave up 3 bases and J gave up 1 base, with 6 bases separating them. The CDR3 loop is CASSFSIQETQYF. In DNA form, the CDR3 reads TGTGCCAGCAGCTTTAGCATCCAAGAGACCCAGTACTTC.

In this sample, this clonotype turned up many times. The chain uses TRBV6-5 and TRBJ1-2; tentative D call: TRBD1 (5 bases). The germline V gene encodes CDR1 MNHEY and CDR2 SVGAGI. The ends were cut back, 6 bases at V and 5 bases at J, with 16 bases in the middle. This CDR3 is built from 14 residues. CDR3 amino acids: CASSPGSGGYGYTF. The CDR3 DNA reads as TGTGCCAGCAGCCCTGGGAGCGGGGGTTATGGCTACACCTTC.

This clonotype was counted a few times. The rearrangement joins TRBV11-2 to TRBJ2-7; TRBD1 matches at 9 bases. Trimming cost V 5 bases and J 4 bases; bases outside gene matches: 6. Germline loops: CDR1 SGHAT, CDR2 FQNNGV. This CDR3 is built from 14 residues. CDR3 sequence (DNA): TGTGCCAGCAGCCACGGGACAGGGTTTTACGAGCAGTACTTC. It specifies CASSHGTGFYEQYF.

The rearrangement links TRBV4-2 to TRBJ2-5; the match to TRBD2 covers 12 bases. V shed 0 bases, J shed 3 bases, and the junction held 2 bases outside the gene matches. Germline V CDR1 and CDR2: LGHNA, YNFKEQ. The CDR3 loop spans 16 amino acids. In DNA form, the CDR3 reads TGTGCCAGCAGCCAAGACTCTAGCGGGGGGGAAGAGACCCAGTACTTC. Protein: CASSQDSSGGEETQYF.

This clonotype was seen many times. CDR3 amino acids: CASSSDSTNYGYTF. The CDR3 DNA reads TGCGCCAGCAGCTCGGACAGCACCAACTATGGCTACACCTTC. V is TRBV5-1 and J is TRBJ1-2; D is perhaps TRBD1 (6 bases). In germline, CDR1 is SGHRS, CDR2 YFSETQ. CDR3 size: 14 residues. The V end was cut by 3 bases, the J end by 2 bases, with 11 bases between. The full variable domain, completed using reference TRBV5-1 and TRBJ1-2, is KAGVTQTPRYLIKTRGQQVTLSCSPISGHRSVSWYQQTPGQGLQFLFEYFSETQRNKGNFPGRFSGRQFSNSRSEMNVSTLELGDSALYLCASSSDSTNYGYTFGSGTRLTVV.

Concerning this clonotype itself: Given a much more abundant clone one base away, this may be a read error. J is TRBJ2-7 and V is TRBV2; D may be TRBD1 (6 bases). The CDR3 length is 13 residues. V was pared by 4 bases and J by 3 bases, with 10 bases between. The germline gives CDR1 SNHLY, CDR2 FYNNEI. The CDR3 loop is CASSVFRGYEQYF. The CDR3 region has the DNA TGTGCCAGCAGTGTTTTCAGGGGCTACGAGCAGTACTTC.

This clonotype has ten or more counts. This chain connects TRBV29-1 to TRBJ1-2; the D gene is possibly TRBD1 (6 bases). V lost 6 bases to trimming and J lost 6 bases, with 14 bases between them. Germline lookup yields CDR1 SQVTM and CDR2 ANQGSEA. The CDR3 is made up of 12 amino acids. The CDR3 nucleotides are TGCAGCGTGTACAAGGGGGGTGATGGCTACACCTTC. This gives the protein CSVYKGGDGYTF.

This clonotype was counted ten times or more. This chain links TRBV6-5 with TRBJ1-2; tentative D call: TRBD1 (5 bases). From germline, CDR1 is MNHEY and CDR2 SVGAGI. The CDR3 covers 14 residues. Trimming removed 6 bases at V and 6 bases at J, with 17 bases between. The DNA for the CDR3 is TGTGCCAGCAGCCCGAGCCAGGGAGTCCATGGCTACACCTTC. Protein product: CASSPSQGVHGYTF.

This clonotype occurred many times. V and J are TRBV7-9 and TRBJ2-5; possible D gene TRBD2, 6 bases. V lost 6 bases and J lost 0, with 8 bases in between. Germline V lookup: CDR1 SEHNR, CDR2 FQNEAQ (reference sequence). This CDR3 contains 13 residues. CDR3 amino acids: CASSWTNQETQYF. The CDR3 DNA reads TGTGCCAGCAGTTGGACTAACCAAGAGACCCAGTACTTC.

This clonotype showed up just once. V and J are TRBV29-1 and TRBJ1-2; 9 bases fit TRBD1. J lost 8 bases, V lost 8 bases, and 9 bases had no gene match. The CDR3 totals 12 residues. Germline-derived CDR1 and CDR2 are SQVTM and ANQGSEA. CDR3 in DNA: TGCAGCACGGACAGGGGAGTAGGAGGCTACACCTTC. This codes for CSTDRGVGGYTF.

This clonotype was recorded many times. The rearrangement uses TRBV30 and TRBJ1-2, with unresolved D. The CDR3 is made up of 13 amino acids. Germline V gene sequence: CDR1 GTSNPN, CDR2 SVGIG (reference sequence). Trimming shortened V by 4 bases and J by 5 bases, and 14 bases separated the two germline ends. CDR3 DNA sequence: TGTGCCTGGATAAGAGAAAGGGTATATGGCTACACCTTC. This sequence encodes CAWIRERVYGYTF.

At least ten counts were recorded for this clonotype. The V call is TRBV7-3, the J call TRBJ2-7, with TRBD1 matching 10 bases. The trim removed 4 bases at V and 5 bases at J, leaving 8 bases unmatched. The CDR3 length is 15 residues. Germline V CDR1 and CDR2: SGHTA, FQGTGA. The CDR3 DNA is TGTGCCAGCAGCTCCGGACAGGGGGGAATCCACGAGCAGTACTTC. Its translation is CASSSGQGGIHEQYF.

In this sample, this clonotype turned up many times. The CDR3 here is CASSQYGWSSYEQYF. The CDR3 DNA reads TGTGCCAGCAGCCAATATGGCTGGTCCTCCTACGAGCAGTACTTC. The genes are TRBV7-2 and TRBJ2-7; D not certain. Trimming removed 5 bases from V and 0 bases from J, with 14 bases in between. The CDR3 runs to 15 residues. The V gene's germline CDR1 is SGHTA and CDR2 FQGNSA.

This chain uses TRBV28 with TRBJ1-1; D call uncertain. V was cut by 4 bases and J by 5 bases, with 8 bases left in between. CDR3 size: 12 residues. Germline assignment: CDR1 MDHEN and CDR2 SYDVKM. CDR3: CASSSGWTEAFF. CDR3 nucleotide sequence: TGTGCCAGCAGTTCGGGGTGGACTGAAGCTTTCTTT.

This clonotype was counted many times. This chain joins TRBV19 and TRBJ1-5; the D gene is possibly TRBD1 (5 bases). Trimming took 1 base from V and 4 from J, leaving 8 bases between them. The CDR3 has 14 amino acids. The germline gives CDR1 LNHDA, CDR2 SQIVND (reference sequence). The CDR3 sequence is CASSIAWGNQPQHF. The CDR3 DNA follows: TGTGCCAGTAGTATAGCGTGGGGGAATCAGCCCCAGCATTTT.

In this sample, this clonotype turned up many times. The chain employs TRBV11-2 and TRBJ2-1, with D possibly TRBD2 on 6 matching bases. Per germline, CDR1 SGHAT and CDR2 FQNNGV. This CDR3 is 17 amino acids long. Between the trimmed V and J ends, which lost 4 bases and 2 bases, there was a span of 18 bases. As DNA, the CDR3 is TGTGCCAGCAGCTCCAACGGGGGAGTAGCACCCTACAATGAGCAGTTCTTC. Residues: CASSSNGGVAPYNEQFF.

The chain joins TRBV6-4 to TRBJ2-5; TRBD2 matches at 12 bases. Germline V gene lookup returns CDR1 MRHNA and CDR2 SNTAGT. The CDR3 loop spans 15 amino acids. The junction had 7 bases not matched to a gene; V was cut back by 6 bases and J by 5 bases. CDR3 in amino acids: CASRPLAGGRETQYF. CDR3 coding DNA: TGTGCCAGCAGACCCCTAGCGGGAGGGCGGGAGACCCAGTACTTC.

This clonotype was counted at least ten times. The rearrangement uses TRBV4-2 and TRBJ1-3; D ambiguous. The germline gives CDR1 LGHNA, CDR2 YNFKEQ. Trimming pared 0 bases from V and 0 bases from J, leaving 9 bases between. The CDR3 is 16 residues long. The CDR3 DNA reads TGTGCCAGCAGCCAAGATTCGGGTAACTCTGGAAACACCATATATTTT. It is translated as CASSQDSGNSGNTIYF.

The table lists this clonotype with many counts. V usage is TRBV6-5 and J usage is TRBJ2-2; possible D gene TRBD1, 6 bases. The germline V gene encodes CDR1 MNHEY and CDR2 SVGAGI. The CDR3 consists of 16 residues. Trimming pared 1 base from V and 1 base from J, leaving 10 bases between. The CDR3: CASSYLTGWNTGELFF. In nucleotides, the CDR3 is TGTGCCAGCAGTTACTTGACAGGCTGGAACACCGGGGAGCTGTTTTTT.

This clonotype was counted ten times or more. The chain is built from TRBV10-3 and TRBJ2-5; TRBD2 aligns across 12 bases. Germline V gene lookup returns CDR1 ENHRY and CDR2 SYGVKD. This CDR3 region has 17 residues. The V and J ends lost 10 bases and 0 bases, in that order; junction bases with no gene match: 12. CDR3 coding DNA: TGTGCCACCAAATCTAGAGGGACTAGCGGGTACCAAGAGACCCAGTACTTC. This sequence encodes CATKSRGTSGYQETQYF.